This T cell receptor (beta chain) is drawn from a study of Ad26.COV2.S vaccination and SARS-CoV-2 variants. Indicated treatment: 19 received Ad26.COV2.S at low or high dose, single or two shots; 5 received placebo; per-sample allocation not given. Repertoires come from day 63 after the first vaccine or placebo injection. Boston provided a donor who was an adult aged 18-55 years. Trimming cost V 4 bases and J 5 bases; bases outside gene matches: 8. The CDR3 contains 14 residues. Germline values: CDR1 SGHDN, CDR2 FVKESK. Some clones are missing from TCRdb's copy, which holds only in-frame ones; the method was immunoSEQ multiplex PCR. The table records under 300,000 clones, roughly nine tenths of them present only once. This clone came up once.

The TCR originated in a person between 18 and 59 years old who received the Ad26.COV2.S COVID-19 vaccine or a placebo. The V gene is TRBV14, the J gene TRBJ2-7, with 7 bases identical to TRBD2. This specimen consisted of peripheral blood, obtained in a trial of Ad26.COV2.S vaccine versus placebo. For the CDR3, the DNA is TGTGCCAGCAGCCCCAGACTAGCTCCCCACGAGCAGTACGTC. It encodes CASSPRLAPHEQYV.